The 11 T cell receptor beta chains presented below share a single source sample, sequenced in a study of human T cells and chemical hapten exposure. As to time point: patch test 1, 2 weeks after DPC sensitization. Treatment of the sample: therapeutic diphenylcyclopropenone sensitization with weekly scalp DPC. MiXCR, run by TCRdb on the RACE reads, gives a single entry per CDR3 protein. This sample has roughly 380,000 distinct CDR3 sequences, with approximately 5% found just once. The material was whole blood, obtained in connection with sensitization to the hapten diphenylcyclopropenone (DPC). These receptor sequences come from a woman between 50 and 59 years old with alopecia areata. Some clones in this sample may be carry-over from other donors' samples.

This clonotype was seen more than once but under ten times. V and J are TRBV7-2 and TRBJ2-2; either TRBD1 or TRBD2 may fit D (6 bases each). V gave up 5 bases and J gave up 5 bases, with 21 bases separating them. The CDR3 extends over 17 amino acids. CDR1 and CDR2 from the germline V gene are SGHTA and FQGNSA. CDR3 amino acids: CASSPLGGPDTTGELFF. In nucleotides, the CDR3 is TGTGCCAGCAGCCCCCTCGGGGGCCCCGACACAACCGGGGAGCTGTTTTTT.

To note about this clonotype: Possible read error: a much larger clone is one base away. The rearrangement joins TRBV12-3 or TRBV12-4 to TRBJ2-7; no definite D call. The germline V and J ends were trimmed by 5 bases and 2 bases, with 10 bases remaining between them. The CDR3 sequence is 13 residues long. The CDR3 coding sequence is TGTGCCAGCAGTGAGACACCTGCCTACGAGCAGTACTTC. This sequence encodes CASSETPAYEQYF.

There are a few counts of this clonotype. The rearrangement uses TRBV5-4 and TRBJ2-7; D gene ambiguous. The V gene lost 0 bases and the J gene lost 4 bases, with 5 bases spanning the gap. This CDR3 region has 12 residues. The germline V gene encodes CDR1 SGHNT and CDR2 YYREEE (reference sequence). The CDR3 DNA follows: TGTGCCAGCAGCTTGGAGGATTACGAGCAGTACTTC. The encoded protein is CASSLEDYEQYF.

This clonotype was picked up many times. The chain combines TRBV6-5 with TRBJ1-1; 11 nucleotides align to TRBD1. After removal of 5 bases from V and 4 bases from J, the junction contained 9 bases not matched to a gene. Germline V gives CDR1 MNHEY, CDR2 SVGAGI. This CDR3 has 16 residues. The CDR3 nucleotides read TGTGCCAGCAGTCAGACCCGGGACAGGGGGGCCACTGAAGCTTTCTTT. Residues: CASSQTRDRGATEAFF.

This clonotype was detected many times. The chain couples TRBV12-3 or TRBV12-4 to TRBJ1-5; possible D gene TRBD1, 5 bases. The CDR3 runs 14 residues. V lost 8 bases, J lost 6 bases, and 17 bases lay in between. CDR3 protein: CASGGEGVGQPQHF. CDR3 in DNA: TGTGCCAGCGGGGGAGAGGGTGTCGGTCAGCCCCAGCATTTT.

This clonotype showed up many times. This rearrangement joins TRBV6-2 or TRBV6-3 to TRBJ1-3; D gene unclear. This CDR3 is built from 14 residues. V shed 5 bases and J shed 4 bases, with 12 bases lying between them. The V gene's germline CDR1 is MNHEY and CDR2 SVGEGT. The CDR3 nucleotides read TGTGCCAGCAGTCCCGCAATTGGAGGAAACACCATATATTTT. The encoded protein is CASSPAIGGNTIYF.

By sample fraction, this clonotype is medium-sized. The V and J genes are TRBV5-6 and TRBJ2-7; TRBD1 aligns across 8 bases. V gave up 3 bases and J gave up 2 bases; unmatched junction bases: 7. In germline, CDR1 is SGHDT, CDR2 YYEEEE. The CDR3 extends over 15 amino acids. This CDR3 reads CASSSLNRGTYEQYF. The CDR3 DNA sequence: TGTGCCAGCAGCTCACTAAACAGGGGGACCTACGAGCAGTACTTC.

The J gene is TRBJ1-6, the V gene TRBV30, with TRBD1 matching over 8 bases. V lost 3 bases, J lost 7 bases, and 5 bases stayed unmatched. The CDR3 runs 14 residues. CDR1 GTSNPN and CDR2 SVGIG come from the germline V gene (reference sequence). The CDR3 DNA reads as TGTGCCTGGAGAGGAACAGGGGGAAATTCACCCCTCCACTTT. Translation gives CAWRGTGGNSPLHF. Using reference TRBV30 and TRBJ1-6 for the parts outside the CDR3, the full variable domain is SQTIHQWPATLVQPVGSPLSLECTVEGTSNPNLYWYRQAAGRGLQLLFYSVGIGQISSEVPQNLSASRPQDRQFILSSKKLLLSDSGFYLCAWRGTGGNSPLHFGNGTRLTVT.

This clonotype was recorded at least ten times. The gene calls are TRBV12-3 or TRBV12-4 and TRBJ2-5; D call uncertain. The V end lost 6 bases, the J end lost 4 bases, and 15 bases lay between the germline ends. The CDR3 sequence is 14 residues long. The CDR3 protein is CASSMPPNVETQYF. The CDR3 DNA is TGTGCCAGCAGCATGCCTCCAAACGTAGAGACCCAGTACTTC.

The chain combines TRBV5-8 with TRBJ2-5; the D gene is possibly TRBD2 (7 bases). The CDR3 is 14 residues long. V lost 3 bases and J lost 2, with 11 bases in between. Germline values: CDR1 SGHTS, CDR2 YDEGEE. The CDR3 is CASSSGGAQETQYF. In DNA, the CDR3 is TGTGCCAGCAGCTCTGGGGGGGCACAAGAGACCCAGTACTTC.

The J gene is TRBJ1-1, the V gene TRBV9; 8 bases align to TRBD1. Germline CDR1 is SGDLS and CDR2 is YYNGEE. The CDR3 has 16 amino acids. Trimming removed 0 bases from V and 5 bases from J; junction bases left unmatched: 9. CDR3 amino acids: CASSVADQGASTEAFF. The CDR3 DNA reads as TGTGCCAGCAGCGTAGCAGATCAGGGGGCAAGTACTGAAGCTTTCTTT.